The present T cell receptor (beta chain) was sequenced within a study of regulatory and conventional T cells in RAG deficiency. General observations from the study: Shannon entropy was markedly lower and Simpson indices higher in RAG-deficient patients than control T-cell subsets. Omenn patients showed >90% Treg-Tconv overlap and shorter CDR3 lengths. Omenn syndrome and CID/AS patients had roughly 100-fold fewer unique Treg TCR beta sequences, versus approximately 10-fold elsewhere.

This CDR3 contains 13 residues. Trimming took off 3 bases at V and 5 bases at J, with 7 bases between the two ends. Germline loops: CDR1 SGHTA, CDR2 FQGTGA. Genomic DNA came from blood conventional CD4+ T cells gated CD25-low CD127-high. Sequencing used immunoSEQ multiplex PCR; TCRdb keeps in-frame clones, though not all of them. This sample has 25,000 to 35,000 clones, with roughly 96% found just once. Worth noting for this clone: Its antigen is unidentified.

The same sample was also studied in work on regulatory T cells. That work adds: The primer mix had 52 TRBV and 13 TRBJ primers. Patient repertoires had restricted TRB V-J pairs and skewed V and J usage, most in Tregs.

This TCR was recovered from a human donor in good health. The sequenced material came from CD25- CD4+ T cells sorted from blood. The genes are TRBV7-3 and TRBJ2-2, with D perhaps matching TRBD2 (6 bases). Written as DNA, the CDR3 is TGTGCCAGCAGCTTTGGGGGGACCGGGGAGCTGTTTTTT. Translating gives CASSFGGTGELFF.